This T cell receptor (beta chain) was profiled in a study of OX40 agonist ivuxolimab in advanced cancers. Study summary: In three patients, partial responses were observed, one with hepatocellular carcinoma and two with cutaneous melanoma.

The germline V gene has CDR1 SGHTS and CDR2 YDEGEE. CDR3 size: 17 residues. Unmatched junction bases numbered 8, after V lost 2 bases and J lost 0 bases. Libraries were prepared by immunoSEQ multiplex PCR; TCRdb keeps only in-frame clonotypes and omits some of them. The sample yields tens of thousands of clones, roughly 86% seen once. This clone occurred once. No antigen is known for it. Study results and limitations: Both blood CD4+ and CD8+ T cells showed clonal growth by week 6 at 0.1 to 3.0 mg/kg.

The sequencing here drew on CD4+ or CD8+ T cells sorted from blood, taken in a trial of the OX40 agonist ivuxolimab. V usage is TRBV5-8 and J usage is TRBJ1-1, with 9 positions matching TRBD1. This clonotype was sampled from an adult with an advanced solid tumor such as melanoma, head and neck, liver or kidney cancer. CDR3 sequence: CASSFPYRDRVNTEAFF. DNA of the CDR3: TGTGCCAGCAGCTTCCCCTACCGGGACAGGGTGAACACTGAAGCTTTCTTT.